These T cell receptor beta chains were read from a single sample in a study of CD8 T cells in Susac syndrome. In TCRdb, the immunoSEQ multiplex PCR reads were re-called with MiXCR into one record per CDR3 protein. The sample lists over 100,000 distinct CDR3 sequences; around 95% were seen once. Sequenced material: CD4+ T cells from PBMCs. The origin of the receptors is a human donor in good health. Both conserved end residues are part of each CDR3. A D gene is named only where the DNA matches it firmly. Clone size is shown for a subset of rows, as once, few, many or a class of expanded clone.

V gene	J gene	clone size	D gene	CDR3 protein	CDR3 DNA
TRBV29-1	TRBJ2-5	NA	TRBD2	CSVAGRGREETQYF	TGCAGCGTTGCCGGGAGGGGACGGGAAGAGACCCAGTACTTC
TRBV2	TRBJ2-1	NA	NA	CASSGPGHTYNEQFF	TGTGCCAGCAGTGGTCCGGGACACACCTACAATGAGCAGTTCTTC
TRBV5-4	TRBJ2-7	NA	NA	CASKPSGGLGAYEQYF	TGTGCCAGTAAACCATCCGGCGGACTGGGAGCCTACGAGCAGTACTTC
TRBV14	TRBJ1-4	NA	TRBD1	CASSLTGQSNEKLFF	TGTGCCAGCAGCCTGACGGGACAGAGCAATGAAAAACTGTTTTTT
TRBV6-2/TRBV6-3	TRBJ2-7	NA	NA	CASSPSVEQYF	TGTGCCAGCAGCCCCTCCGTCGAGCAGTACTTC
TRBV29-1	TRBJ2-7	NA	NA	CSVRQTPYAYEQYF	TGCAGCGTGCGACAAACCCCTTACGCCTACGAGCAGTACTTC
TRBV5-6	TRBJ2-7	NA	NA	CASSKNLGTYEQYF	TGTGCCAGCAGCAAAAACCTAGGTACCTACGAGCAGTACTTC
TRBV4-1	TRBJ2-1	NA	NA	CASSQDLAASYNEQFF	TGCGCCAGCAGCCAAGACTTAGCGGCCTCCTACAATGAGCAGTTCTTC
TRBV7-9	TRBJ2-5	NA	NA	CASSAPRRVGETQYF	TGTGCCAGCAGCGCGCCGCGGCGGGTGGGAGAGACCCAGTACTTC
TRBV4-1	TRBJ1-6	NA	NA	CASSLGPGHLSSYNSPLHF	TGCGCCAGCAGCCTGGGGCCGGGACACCTGAGCTCCTATAATTCACCCCTCCACTTT
TRBV6-6	TRBJ2-3	NA	NA	CASSQGGGPTDTQYF	TGTGCCAGCAGCCAGGGTGGAGGACCCACAGATACGCAGTATTTT
TRBV19	TRBJ2-7	NA	TRBD1	CASSPGLGTVSYEQYF	TGTGCCAGTAGCCCCGGGTTGGGGACAGTGAGCTACGAGCAGTACTTC
TRBV7-2	TRBJ2-3	NA	NA	CASSPKDTQYF	TGTGCCAGCAGCCCGAAGGATACGCAGTATTTT
TRBV24-1	TRBJ2-1	NA	NA	CATSDRKVINNEQFF	TGTGCCACCAGTGATAGGAAAGTGATCAACAATGAGCAGTTCTTC
TRBV6-2/TRBV6-3	TRBJ2-7	NA	TRBD2	CASSRPSGATYEQYF	TGTGCCAGCAGCCGTCCTAGCGGGGCAACCTACGAGCAGTACTTC
TRBV3-1	TRBJ1-2	NA	NA	CASSPGPGGYTF	TGTGCCAGCAGCCCGGGACCAGGCGGCTACACCTTC
TRBV3-1	TRBJ2-2	NA	TRBD2	CASSQSRIAGGPSTGELFF	TGTGCCAGCAGCCAAAGCCGCATAGCGGGAGGGCCGAGCACCGGGGAGCTGTTTTTT
TRBV28	TRBJ2-1	NA	NA	CASSLTGPYNEQFF	TGTGCCAGCAGTTTAACAGGTCCCTACAATGAGCAGTTCTTC
TRBV24-1	TRBJ1-5	NA	NA	CATSDFGASQPQHF	TGTGCCACCAGTGATTTCGGGGCCAGTCAGCCCCAGCATTTT
TRBV12-3/TRBV12-4	TRBJ2-3	NA	NA	CASTERDTDTQYF	TGTGCCAGCACCGAGAGGGACACAGATACGCAGTATTTT
TRBV7-9	TRBJ1-6	NA	TRBD1	CASSFAGGTYNSPLHF	TGTGCCAGCAGCTTCGCAGGGGGGACTTATAATTCACCCCTCCACTTT
TRBV29-1	TRBJ2-1	NA	NA	CSVENLRYNEQFF	TGCAGCGTTGAAAACCTTAGATACAATGAGCAGTTCTTC
TRBV2	TRBJ1-1	NA	TRBD1	CASSLSGQGLTEAFF	TGTGCCAGCAGTCTATCGGGACAGGGTTTGACTGAAGCTTTCTTT
TRBV19	TRBJ1-2	NA	NA	CASSKGGFYGYTF	TGTGCCAGTTCTAAGGGCGGGTTCTATGGCTACACCTTC
TRBV2	TRBJ1-3	NA	TRBD1	CASSVQGQAGNTIYF	TGTGCCAGCAGCGTACAGGGGCAGGCTGGAAACACCATATATTTT
TRBV6-5	TRBJ2-2	NA	TRBD2	CASSSLAGGPSLTGELFF	TGTGCCAGCAGTTCCCTAGCGGGGGGGCCCTCTTTGACCGGGGAGCTGTTTTTT
TRBV27	TRBJ2-7	once	NA	CASSLERFGEQYF	TGTGCCAGCAGCCTTGAGAGGTTCGGCGAGCAGTACTTC
TRBV29-1	TRBJ1-1	NA	TRBD1	CSVELRVRQGKNTEAFF	TGCAGCGTTGAATTGCGGGTCCGACAGGGCAAGAACACTGAAGCTTTCTTT
TRBV20-1	TRBJ1-3	NA	TRBD1	CSATDRGSGNTIYF	TGCAGTGCTACCGACAGGGGCTCTGGAAACACCATATATTTT
TRBV3-1	TRBJ2-2	once	NA	CASSQVGTGANTGELFF	TGTGCCAGCAGCCAGGTGGGGACGGGGGCTAACACCGGGGAGCTGTTTTTT
TRBV5-1	TRBJ1-1	NA	NA	CASSLEGSTEAFF	TGCGCCAGCAGCTTGGAGGGCAGCACTGAAGCTTTCTTT
TRBV6-6	TRBJ2-3	once	NA	CASYYAGASTDTQYF	TGTGCCAGCTATTATGCGGGGGCGAGCACAGATACGCAGTATTTT